This T cell receptor (beta chain) was found in a study of neurological immune-mediated disorders. Time point specified: longitudinal time-point 2. cDNA was made by 5'RACE with 10-nucleotide random UMIs. TCRdb called the 5' RACE reads again in MiXCR, with one record for every CDR3 protein. The sample yields about 33,000 distinct CDR3 sequences, approximately 13% seen once. This clonotype has a count of ten or more. Germline CDR1 LNHNV, CDR2 YYDKDF (reference sequence). V lost 4 bases to trimming and J lost 0 bases; unmatched junction nucleotides: 4. This CDR3 contains 15 residues. Sequenced sample: PBMCs. The receptor was isolated from a woman aged 40 to 49 in good health. The chain couples TRBV15 to TRBJ2-7; 9 bases match TRBD1. CDR3 loop: CATSTNRGPSYEQYF. The CDR3 DNA is TGTGCCACCAGCACGAACAGGGGGCCCTCCTACGAGCAGTACTTC.